The 2 T cell receptor beta chains presented below share a single source sample, sequenced in a study of blood T cell repertoires in COVID-19. Assay used: immunoSEQ multiplex PCR; TCRdb lists only in-frame clones, some missing. Here the sample spans about 360,000 clones, roughly 86% being singletons. Sequencing input: peripheral blood. These receptors were collected from a human donor in a cohort sampled during active COVID-19.

Regarding this clone: The identical CDR3 is also encoded by other nucleotide sequences in the sample. The chain joins TRBV28 to TRBJ1-2; 7 bases are a match to TRBD1. This CDR3 region has 13 residues. CDR1 is MDHEN, CDR2 SYDVKM, per germline. Trimming took 6 bases from V and 7 from J; bases not matched to a gene: 8. This CDR3 is CASSLDRVGGYTF. DNA of the CDR3: TGTGCCAGCAGCCTCGACAGGGTGGGTGGCTACACCTTC.

The rearrangement joins TRBV19 to TRBJ2-3; 9 nucleotides match TRBD2. Trimming at V came to 7 bases and at J to 6 bases, leaving 14 bases not matched to a gene. Germline CDR1 is LNHDA and CDR2 is SQIVND (reference sequence). CDR3 length equals 16 residues. The CDR3 nucleotides are TGTGCCAGTATGGGGAGAGGGCGGGAGGGCCTGGATACGCAGTATTTT. Its protein is CASMGRGREGLDTQYF.